Included here is one T cell receptor beta chain sequence, with context. Its antigen is not known. Some clones are missing from TCRdb's copy, which holds only in-frame ones; the method was immunoSEQ multiplex PCR. The sample lists tens of thousands of clones, about 94% occurring once. This sample was taken from a study of T cells in tuberculosis. The length of the CDR3 is 17 residues. V shed 3 bases, J shed 2 bases, and the junction held 10 bases outside the gene matches. Looked up from germline, CDR1 is SGHVS and CDR2 is FQNEAQ. General study points: Shorter CDR3-alpha in active tuberculosis partly drove smaller distances. Active tuberculosis TCR-alpha repertoires lay closer to GMM-specific TCRs than IGRA-negative controls, suggesting clonal expansion.

This chain uses TRBV7-8 with TRBJ2-7, with 10 bases fitting TRBD1. This receptor was taken from a donor aged 10-29 years with latent tuberculosis or without tuberculosis infection. Some clones in this sample may be carry-over from other donors' samples. The sequenced sample consisted of PBMCs. CDR3 nucleotide sequence: TGTGCCAGCAGCTTGAACCGGGACAGGGGTTTCACCTACGAGCAGTACTTC. Its translation is CASSLNRDRGFTYEQYF.